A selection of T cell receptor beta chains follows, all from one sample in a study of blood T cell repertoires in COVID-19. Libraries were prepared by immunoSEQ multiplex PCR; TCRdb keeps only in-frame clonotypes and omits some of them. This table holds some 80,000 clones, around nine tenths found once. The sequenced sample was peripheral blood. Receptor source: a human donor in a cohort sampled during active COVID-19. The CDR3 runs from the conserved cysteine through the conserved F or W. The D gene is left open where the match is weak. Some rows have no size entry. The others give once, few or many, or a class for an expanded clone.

cdr3_nt: TGCAGCGTTGAAGGCGGGAGGGCCGTCAATGAGCAGTTCTTC
cdr3_aa: CSVEGGRAVNEQFF
d_call: TRBD2
v_call: TRBV29-1
j_call: TRBJ2-1
clone_size: .

cdr3_nt: TGTGCCAGCAGTTACCTCGGGGCTAGCGGGAACAATGAGCAGTTCTTC
cdr3_aa: CASSYLGASGNNEQFF
d_call: TRBD2
v_call: TRBV28
j_call: TRBJ2-1
clone_size: .

cdr3_nt: TGTGCCAGCAGCCTAGGGGAGGACACTGAAGCTTTCTTT
cdr3_aa: CASSLGEDTEAFF
d_call: .
v_call: TRBV7-9
j_call: TRBJ1-1
clone_size: .

cdr3_nt: TGTGCCAGCAGCTTGGGGGGGACAGCGAGTGGCTACACCTTC
cdr3_aa: CASSLGGTASGYTF
d_call: TRBD1
v_call: TRBV5-8
j_call: TRBJ1-2
clone_size: .

cdr3_nt: TGTGCCAGCAGCTTTACTAGCGGTGCGAACACCGGGGAGCTGTTTTTT
cdr3_aa: CASSFTSGANTGELFF
d_call: TRBD2
v_call: TRBV11-2
j_call: TRBJ2-2
clone_size: once

cdr3_nt: TGTGCCAGCGTGACTAGCGGGGCGTACAATGAGCAGTTCTTC
cdr3_aa: CASVTSGAYNEQFF
d_call: TRBD2
v_call: TRBV28
j_call: TRBJ2-1
clone_size: .

cdr3_nt: TGCGCCAGCAGCTTGGATAGCAACACCGGGGAGCTGTTTTTT
cdr3_aa: CASSLDSNTGELFF
d_call: .
v_call: TRBV5-1
j_call: TRBJ2-2
clone_size: .

cdr3_nt: TGTGCCAGCACCACTAACCCCTACAATGAGCAGTTCTTC
cdr3_aa: CASTTNPYNEQFF
d_call: .
v_call: TRBV2
j_call: TRBJ2-1
clone_size: few

cdr3_nt: TGCAGCGTGATAGCGGGGGCCCCAAACGAGCAGTACTTC
cdr3_aa: CSVIAGAPNEQYF
d_call: TRBD2
v_call: TRBV29-1
j_call: TRBJ2-7
clone_size: .

cdr3_nt: TGTGCCATCAGCGACAGGGTTGGGGCCAACGTCCTGACTTTC
cdr3_aa: CAISDRVGANVLTF
d_call: TRBD1
v_call: TRBV10-3
j_call: TRBJ2-6
clone_size: .

cdr3_nt: TGTGCCAGCAGTTCCTTCATCTCCCACAGGGGCTTTACCCACGAGCAGTACTTC
cdr3_aa: CASSSFISHRGFTHEQYF
d_call: TRBD1
v_call: TRBV28
j_call: TRBJ2-7
clone_size: many

cdr3_nt: TGCGCCAGCAGCCAAAAGTCCCAGGGCACTCCTGGTGATGGCTACACCTTC
cdr3_aa: CASSQKSQGTPGDGYTF
d_call: .
v_call: TRBV4-1
j_call: TRBJ1-2
clone_size: .

cdr3_nt: TGTGCCAGCAGTCGGCAAGAGACCCAGTACTTC
cdr3_aa: CASSRQETQYF
d_call: .
v_call: TRBV12-3/TRBV12-4
j_call: TRBJ2-5
clone_size: .

cdr3_nt: TGTGCCAGCAGCCAAGTTCTGAAGCGGGAGATTTACAATGAGCAGTTCTTC
cdr3_aa: CASSQVLKREIYNEQFF
d_call: TRBD2
v_call: TRBV4-2
j_call: TRBJ2-1
clone_size: .

cdr3_nt: TGTGCCAGCAGCGTAGTAGCGACCGCTAGCACAGATACGCAGTATTTT
cdr3_aa: CASSVVATASTDTQYF
d_call: .
v_call: TRBV9
j_call: TRBJ2-3
clone_size: .

cdr3_nt: TGTGCCAGCAGCTCGCGGGGGTACGGCGAGCAGTACTTC
cdr3_aa: CASSSRGYGEQYF
d_call: TRBD2
v_call: TRBV11-3
j_call: TRBJ2-7
clone_size: .

cdr3_nt: TGTGCCAGCAGTTTTTCGAATCCGGACAGGGGGTGGTTCTTC
cdr3_aa: CASSFSNPDRGWFF
d_call: TRBD1
v_call: TRBV27
j_call: TRBJ2-1
clone_size: once

cdr3_nt: TGTGCCAGCAGGCCCACAGGGGGGAGGGGGCGTGAGCAGTTCTTC
cdr3_aa: CASRPTGGRGREQFF
d_call: .
v_call: TRBV28
j_call: TRBJ2-1
clone_size: .

cdr3_nt: TGTGCCACCAGCAGAGAAGGGGACAGGAGATATCAGCCCCAGCATTTT
cdr3_aa: CATSREGDRRYQPQHF
d_call: TRBD1
v_call: TRBV15
j_call: TRBJ1-5
clone_size: .

cdr3_nt: TGTGCCAGCAGCCCCCTGGGTAATAGCGGGAGTGAGCAGTTCTTC
cdr3_aa: CASSPLGNSGSEQFF
d_call: TRBD2
v_call: TRBV5-4
j_call: TRBJ2-1
clone_size: .

cdr3_nt: TGTGCCAGCAGTGAAGATCCGAGATTGGCCTACGAGCAGTACTTC
cdr3_aa: CASSEDPRLAYEQYF
d_call: .
v_call: TRBV6-1
j_call: TRBJ2-7
clone_size: .

cdr3_nt: TGTGCCATCAGTGAGTCAGGTCAGCGTCAAGAGACCCAGTACTTC
cdr3_aa: CAISESGQRQETQYF
d_call: .
v_call: TRBV10-3
j_call: TRBJ2-5
clone_size: .

cdr3_nt: TGCGCCAGCAGTCAACGGGAGGACTACAATGAGCAGTTCTTC
cdr3_aa: CASSQREDYNEQFF
d_call: TRBD2
v_call: TRBV23-1
j_call: TRBJ2-1
clone_size: .

cdr3_nt: TGTGCTAGTGGTCAGCAGACGAGGTTGGACACTGAAGCTTTCTTT
cdr3_aa: CASGQQTRLDTEAFF
d_call: .
v_call: TRBV12-5
j_call: TRBJ1-1
clone_size: .

cdr3_nt: TGTGCCAGCAGCTCCCAAAGGCCCCCTCGAGGAGACTTC
cdr3_aa: CASSSQRPPRGDF
d_call: .
v_call: TRBV13
j_call: TRBJ2-7
clone_size: .

cdr3_nt: TGTGCCAGCTCACCATCCAGGGGCACCGGGGAGCTGTTTTTT
cdr3_aa: CASSPSRGTGELFF
d_call: .
v_call: TRBV18
j_call: TRBJ2-2
clone_size: .

cdr3_nt: TGTGCCAGCAGTGCCGGTGGGGGGTCGTATCAGCCCCAGCATTTT
cdr3_aa: CASSAGGGSYQPQHF
d_call: .
v_call: TRBV25-1
j_call: TRBJ1-5
clone_size: .

cdr3_nt: TGTGCCAGCAGCTTGACACTAGCGGGAGTAAGCACAGATACGCAGTATTTT
cdr3_aa: CASSLTLAGVSTDTQYF
d_call: TRBD2
v_call: TRBV7-3
j_call: TRBJ2-3
clone_size: .

cdr3_nt: TGTGCCAGCAGTTACCCAGAGGATGGTTCACCCCTCCACTTT
cdr3_aa: CASSYPEDGSPLHF
d_call: .
v_call: TRBV6-6
j_call: TRBJ1-6
clone_size: .

cdr3_nt: TGTGCCAGCAGCTCAAAGCGGGGACATATGGAGACCCAGTACTTC
cdr3_aa: CASSSKRGHMETQYF
d_call: .
v_call: TRBV7-2
j_call: TRBJ2-5
clone_size: .